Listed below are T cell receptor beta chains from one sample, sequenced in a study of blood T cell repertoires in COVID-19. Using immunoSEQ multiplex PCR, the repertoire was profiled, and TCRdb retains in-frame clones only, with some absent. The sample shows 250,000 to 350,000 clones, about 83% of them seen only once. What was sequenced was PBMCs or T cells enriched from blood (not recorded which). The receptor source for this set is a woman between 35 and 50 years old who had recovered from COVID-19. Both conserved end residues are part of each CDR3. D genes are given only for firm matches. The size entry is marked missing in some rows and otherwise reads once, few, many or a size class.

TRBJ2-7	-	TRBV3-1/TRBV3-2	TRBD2	CASSPLAGRYEQYF	TGTGCCAGCAGCCCCCTAGCGGGAAGGTACGAGCAGTACTTC
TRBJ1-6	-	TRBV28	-	CASSMGGNSPLHF	TGTGCCAGCAGTATGGGGGGGAATTCACCCCTCCACTTT
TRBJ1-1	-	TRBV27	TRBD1	CASSPYPGQGNTEAFF	TGTGCCAGCAGTCCCTACCCTGGACAGGGCAACACTGAAGCTTTCTTT
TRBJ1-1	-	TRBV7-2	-	CASSLEIADTEAFF	TGTGCCAGCAGCTTAGAAATTGCGGACACTGAAGCTTTCTTT
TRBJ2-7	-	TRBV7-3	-	CASSPGATSYEQYF	TGTGCCAGCAGCCCAGGGGCTACTTCCTACGAGCAGTACTTC
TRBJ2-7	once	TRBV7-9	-	CASSSTLADVAVYEQYF	TGTGCCAGCAGCTCCACCCTCGCGGATGTTGCGGTCTACGAGCAGTACTTC
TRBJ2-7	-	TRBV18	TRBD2	CASSPLAGDRYEQYF	TGTGCCAGCTCACCACTAGCGGGAGATCGCTACGAGCAGTACTTC
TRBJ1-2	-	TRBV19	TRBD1	CASSIQQGIYGYTF	TGTGCCAGTAGTATACAACAGGGGATCTATGGCTACACCTTC
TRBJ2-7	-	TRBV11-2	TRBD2	CASSRLAGGGYEQYF	TGTGCCAGCAGCCGACTAGCGGGAGGAGGTTACGAGCAGTACTTC
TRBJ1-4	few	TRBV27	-	CASRRSGLANEKLFF	TGTGCCAGCAGAAGATCAGGGCTGGCTAATGAAAAACTGTTTTTT
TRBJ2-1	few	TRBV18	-	CASSPPSGLPSDEQFF	TGTGCCAGCTCACCACCGTCGGGACTGCCGTCCGATGAGCAGTTCTTC
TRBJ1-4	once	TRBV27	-	CASANAGLREKLFF	TGTGCCAGCGCTAACGCAGGGTTGAGGGAAAAACTGTTTTTT
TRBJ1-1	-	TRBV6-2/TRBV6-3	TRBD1	CASSDLGQHLTGAFF	TGTGCCAGCAGTGACTTGGGACAGCACCTAACCGGGGCTTTCTTT
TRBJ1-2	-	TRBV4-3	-	CASSQDGGPLSYTF	TGCGCCAGCAGCCAAGATGGAGGGCCTCTCAGCTACACCTTC
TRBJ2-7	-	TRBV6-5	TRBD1	CASSYGQGTKYF	TGTGCCAGCAGTTACGGACAGGGGACAAAGTACTTC
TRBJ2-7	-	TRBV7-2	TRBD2	CASSPRDYSYEQYF	TGTGCCAGCAGCCCGCGGGACTACTCCTACGAGCAGTACTTC
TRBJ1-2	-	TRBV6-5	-	CASSYSRVGQGYTF	TGTGCCAGCAGTTACTCCCGGGTGGGGCAGGGCTACACCTTC
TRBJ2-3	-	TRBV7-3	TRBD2	CASSLMPSGRATDTQYF	TGTGCCAGCAGCTTAATGCCTAGCGGGAGGGCCACAGATACGCAGTATTTT
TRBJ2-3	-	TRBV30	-	CACPGTTSDTQYF	TGTGCCTGCCCCGGGACAACGAGCGATACGCAGTATTTT
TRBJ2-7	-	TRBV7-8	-	CASSPGEGRWYEQYF	TGTGCCAGCAGCCCAGGGGAGGGAAGGTGGTACGAGCAGTACTTC
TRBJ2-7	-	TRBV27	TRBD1	CASIPTGVEGLLGAYEQYF	TGTGCCAGCATCCCGACAGGGGTGGAAGGTCTACTCGGAGCATACGAGCAGTACTTC
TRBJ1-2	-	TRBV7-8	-	CASSLAPTRGYTF	TGTGCCAGCAGCTTGGCCCCCACGAGGGGCTACACCTTC
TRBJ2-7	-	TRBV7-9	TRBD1	CASNWYRGSQGISYEQYF	TGTGCCAGTAATTGGTACAGGGGGTCCCAGGGGATCTCCTACGAGCAGTACTTC
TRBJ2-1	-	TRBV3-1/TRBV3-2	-	CASSLRGSNEQFF	TGTGCCAGCAGCCTTCGAGGGAGTAATGAGCAGTTCTTC